Listed below are T cell receptor beta chains from one sample, sequenced in a study of beta chain features in type 1 diabetes. The data were produced by immunoSEQ multiplex PCR, yet TCRdb's version contains in-frame clones alone and is incomplete. The table lists 600,000 to 650,000 clones, 15% of them singletons, with roughly 0.098% in the top ten. The source material was naive CD4+ T cells from blood. All receptors come from a man between 18 and 29 years old in good health. The CDR3 runs from the conserved cysteine through the conserved F or W. D genes are given only for firm matches. Clone size appears in some rows only: once, few, many, or a class for an expanded clone.

v_call	clone_size	d_call	cdr3_length	j_call	cdr3_aa	cdr3_nt
TRBV2	few	-	16	TRBJ1-4	CASSEPVGLINEKLFF	TGTGCCAGCAGTGAACCCGTTGGGCTCATTAATGAAAAACTGTTTTTT
TRBV10-3	-	-	14	TRBJ2-3	CAISESRVPDTQYF	TGTGCCATCAGTGAGTCCAGGGTCCCAGATACGCAGTATTTT
TRBV4-1	-	TRBD2	18	TRBJ2-1	CASSQLVRLATFNNEQFF	TGCGCCAGCAGCCAACTCGTGAGACTAGCGACGTTCAACAATGAGCAGTTCTTC
TRBV6-5	few	-	13	TRBJ2-1	CASNAGATNEQFF	TGTGCCAGCAATGCGGGGGCCACCAATGAGCAGTTCTTC
TRBV6-6	once	TRBD1	15	TRBJ2-2	CASIRDRGRTGELFF	TGTGCCAGCATCCGGGACAGGGGGCGCACCGGGGAGCTGTTTTTT
TRBV2	-	-	15	TRBJ1-5	CASRRFEGSNQPQHF	TGTGCCAGCAGGAGGTTCGAGGGTAGCAATCAGCCCCAGCATTTT
TRBV25-1	few	-	13	TRBJ1-1	CASSDQMNTEAFF	TGTGCCAGCAGTGACCAGATGAACACTGAAGCTTTCTTT
TRBV28	-	TRBD1	19	TRBJ2-6	CASSSAGTGGLSGANVLTF	TGTGCCAGCAGTTCCGCCGGGACAGGAGGACTTTCTGGGGCCAACGTCCTGACTTTC
TRBV6-5	-	TRBD2	16	TRBJ2-3	CASSYRGLADTDTQYF	TGTGCCAGCAGTTACCGGGGACTAGCAGACACAGATACGCAGTATTTT
TRBV14	-	-	16	TRBJ2-5	CASSRWGAGTQETQYF	TGTGCCAGCAGCCGCTGGGGTGCGGGTACCCAAGAGACCCAGTACTTC
TRBV7-3	few	-	16	TRBJ2-2	CASSSGLNHPSGELFF	TGTGCCAGCAGCTCCGGCCTGAACCATCCCTCCGGGGAGCTGTTTTTT
TRBV21-1	few	-	18	TRBJ2-2	CASSKHSGPTSNTGELFF	TGTGCCAGCAGCAAACATTCAGGGCCGACATCGAACACCGGGGAGCTGTTTTTT
TRBV11-1	-	-	13	TRBJ1-2	CASSLSGNYGYTF	TGTGCCAGCAGCTTATCGGGGAACTATGGCTACACCTTC
TRBV19	few	-	18	TRBJ1-5	CASTHNGGIQYSNQPQHF	TGTGCCAGTACACACAATGGCGGGATACAATATAGCAATCAGCCCCAGCATTTT
TRBV18	few	TRBD1	15	TRBJ1-2	CASSFGTGKLSGYTF	TGTGCCAGCTCTTTCGGGACAGGGAAATTAAGCGGCTACACCTTC
TRBV5-4	few	-	13	TRBJ1-1	CASSFPGNTEAFF	TGTGCCAGCAGCTTTCCCGGGAACACTGAAGCTTTCTTT
TRBV28	-	TRBD2	19	TRBJ2-1	CASSSQIWGLAGFYNEQFF	TGTGCCAGCAGTTCTCAAATATGGGGACTAGCGGGCTTCTACAATGAGCAGTTCTTC
TRBV29-1	-	TRBD1	14	TRBJ1-4	CSVGFGTGNEKLFF	TGCAGCGTTGGTTTCGGGACAGGGAATGAAAAACTGTTTTTT
TRBV6-5	-	-	14	TRBJ1-2	CASSYSRTAYGYTF	TGTGCCAGCAGTTATTCGCGGACAGCCTATGGCTACACCTTC
TRBV4-2	-	TRBD1	17	TRBJ2-7	CASSQVMTGAKSDEQYF	TGTGCCAGCAGCCAAGTAATGACAGGGGCGAAGTCAGACGAGCAGTACTTC
TRBV2	-	TRBD1	15	TRBJ2-3	CASNLQGSRTDTQYF	TGTGCCAGCAACCTACAGGGGAGCCGCACAGATACGCAGTATTTT
TRBV7-2	few	TRBD1	16	TRBJ1-5	CASSFRSGGGNQPQHF	TGTGCCAGCAGCTTTAGATCAGGGGGCGGTAATCAGCCCCAGCATTTT
TRBV7-9	-	-	14	TRBJ2-2	CASSYPWDTGELFF	TGTGCCAGCAGCTATCCGTGGGACACCGGGGAGCTGTTTTTT
TRBV7-2	-	TRBD2	16	TRBJ2-5	CASSLGVAGGQETQYF	TGTGCCAGCAGCTTAGGGGTAGCGGGGGGGCAAGAGACCCAGTACTTC
TRBV28	-	-	12	TRBJ1-2	CASSPTSTRYTF	TGTGCCAGCAGCCCGACCTCGACGCGGTACACCTTC
TRBV28	-	-	15	TRBJ1-5	CASSPSRGSGQPQHF	TGTGCCAGCAGTCCTTCCAGGGGAAGCGGTCAGCCCCAGCATTTT
TRBV7-8	few	-	14	TRBJ2-5	CASRFTGFPETQYF	TGTGCCAGCAGGTTTACAGGGTTTCCAGAGACCCAGTACTTC
TRBV4-3	few	-	17	TRBJ1-3	CASSQDSRASSGNTIYF	TGCGCCAGCAGCCAAGATTCAAGGGCGAGCTCTGGAAACACCATATATTTT
TRBV5-1	few	TRBD1	15	TRBJ1-5	CASSAGTGDNQPQHF	TGCGCCAGCAGCGCCGGGACAGGGGACAATCAGCCCCAGCATTTT
TRBV2	few	-	15	TRBJ2-2	CASSEEGPNTGELFF	TGTGCCAGCAGTGAAGAGGGGCCGAACACCGGGGAGCTGTTTTTT
TRBV7-2	few	-	14	TRBJ2-7	CASSPQFSPGEQYF	TGTGCCAGCAGCCCTCAGTTCAGCCCAGGCGAGCAGTACTTC
TRBV2	-	TRBD2	16	TRBJ2-3	CASKMTSGTSTDTQYF	TGTGCCAGCAAAATGACTAGCGGCACTAGCACAGATACGCAGTATTTT
TRBV6-5	few	TRBD1	14	TRBJ1-6	CASSNRGENSPLHF	TGTGCCAGCAGTAACAGGGGGGAGAATTCACCCCTCCACTTT
TRBV14	few	TRBD1	14	TRBJ2-7	CASSLQGARNEQYF	TGTGCCAGCAGCCTCCAGGGGGCTAGAAACGAGCAGTACTTC
TRBV10-3	-	TRBD1	17	TRBJ2-2	CAISKTGQGARSGELFF	TGTGCCATCAGCAAGACTGGACAGGGGGCGCGTAGCGGGGAGCTGTTTTTT
TRBV7-9	few	TRBD1	15	TRBJ2-5	CASSAGQAFVQTQYF	TGTGCCAGCAGCGCGGGACAGGCTTTTGTTCAGACCCAGTACTTC
TRBV27	-	-	11	TRBJ2-7	CASSIMYEQYF	TGTGCCAGCAGTATTATGTACGAGCAGTACTTC
TRBV9	-	-	18	TRBJ2-1	CASSVATLGLVGNSEQFF	TGTGCCAGCAGCGTAGCTACGTTAGGGCTAGTCGGGAACAGTGAGCAGTTCTTC
TRBV18	few	-	13	TRBJ1-1	CASSPQGNTEAFF	TGTGCCAGCTCGCCACAGGGGAACACTGAAGCTTTCTTT
TRBV7-2	few	-	12	TRBJ1-6	CASSLPKSPLHF	TGTGCCAGCAGCCTACCGAAATCACCCCTCCACTTT
TRBV18	-	-	15	TRBJ1-1	CASSQGQTPNTEAFF	TGTGCCAGCTCACAAGGGCAGACCCCGAACACTGAAGCTTTCTTT
TRBV14	few	-	11	TRBJ2-7	CASSQRQDQYF	TGTGCCAGCAGCCAAAGGCAGGACCAGTACTTC
TRBV6-5	few	TRBD1	14	TRBJ2-7	CASSYRGQDYEQYF	TGTGCCAGCAGTTATAGGGGACAGGACTACGAGCAGTACTTC
TRBV6-1	-	-	12	TRBJ2-3	CASRTSTDTQYF	TGTGCCAGCAGGACTAGCACAGATACGCAGTATTTT
TRBV7-2	-	-	16	TRBJ2-4	CASSLPTRLAKNIQYF	TGTGCCAGCAGCTTACCGACACGGCTAGCCAAAAACATTCAGTACTTC
TRBV13	few	TRBD1	16	TRBJ1-2	CASRRLGQGAGYGYTF	TGTGCCAGCAGGAGACTCGGACAGGGGGCTGGCTATGGCTACACCTTC
TRBV5-4	-	TRBD1	15	TRBJ1-2	CASRPGQGVDYGYTF	TGTGCCAGCAGGCCCGGGCAGGGGGTTGACTATGGCTACACCTTC
TRBV18	few	TRBD1	15	TRBJ1-5	CASSPRTGGTQPQHF	TGTGCCAGCTCACCCAGGACAGGGGGCACTCAGCCCCAGCATTTT
TRBV7-9	few	TRBD1	16	TRBJ2-7	CASRDPRSGQGYEQYF	TGTGCCAGCAGGGATCCGCGCTCGGGACAGGGGTACGAGCAGTACTTC
TRBV2	few	TRBD1	15	TRBJ2-1	CASRAGGAFYNEQFF	TGTGCCAGCAGGGCAGGGGGCGCCTTCTACAATGAGCAGTTCTTC
TRBV18	few	-	13	TRBJ2-2	CASSNRDTGELFF	TGTGCCAGCTCAAACAGGGACACCGGGGAGCTGTTTTTT
TRBV6-5	few	-	15	TRBJ2-5	CASSYGSGPWETQYF	TGTGCCAGCAGTTACGGATCAGGGCCCTGGGAGACCCAGTACTTC